This TCR beta chain appears in the sequencing data of a study of CD4 T cells in relation to SARS-CoV-2 and coronaviruses (dated by TCRdb to about 2021). Context from the whole study: In the ViraFEST assay, PBMCs were grown with antigen for nine to eleven days, and TCR beta CDR3s were then sequenced to identify antigen-specific clonal expansions. An HIV-1 Nef peptide pool or a no-peptide culture served as the negative reference condition. Shared crossreactive spike epitopes were mapped to their HLA restriction using patient-derived lymphoblastoid cell lines. The study assessed, at the TCR clonotype level, memory CD4+ T cell crossreactivity between SARS-CoV-2 and common cold coronavirus spike proteins. A different, Illumina-based TCR-beta assay was used to sequence expansion assays from other donors in the study. Samples from a few pre-COVID donors and the naive versus memory experiments were sequenced with the Adaptive Biotechnologies TCR-sequencing kit; other data were Illumina-based.

CD4+ T cells from unexposed donors were collected before the COVID-19 pandemic (2011-2018). Following 10 days of culture, the EasySep CD4+ T cell isolation kit was used to isolate CD4+ T cells. As cell number allowed, CD4+ T cells from unexposed donors were tested for reactivity to SARS-CoV-2 S and N and to four common cold coronavirus spike pools. PBMCs were cultured at around 2 million per well in IMDM supplemented with about 5.3% human AB serum and around 9.2 IU/ml IL-2. Half of the culture medium was replaced with fresh IL-2-containing medium on days 3 and 7. Triplicate replicate wells were generally used for each peptide culture condition. Leukapheresis product for the unexposed donors was purchased commercially. Ficoll-Paque PLUS gradient centrifugation was used to isolate PBMCs from leukapheresis product or whole blood. PBMCs were either cryopreserved at -140°C or used fresh in the expansion assay. The QIAamp Micro DNA Kit was used to extract genomic DNA from the CD4+ T cells.

Libraries were constructed by the immunoSEQ multiplex PCR assay. Turning to the authors' computational methods: During preprocessing, nonproductive sequences were removed, along with CDR3s that did not begin with C, did not end with F or W, or were shorter than 7 amino acids. Antigen-specific clonotypes were called with the MANAFEST web app, based on expansion relative to reference and other culture wells. To be counted as positive, a clone had to show significant expansion compared with the reference culture, at an FDR below 0.05, in 2 of 3 replicate wells. A further requirement for positive clones was significant expansion compared with all other tandem wells, along with an odds ratio above 5. After three terminal residues were trimmed from each end, CDR3 homology was quantified as pairwise Levenshtein distance using the stringdist R package. Entries here come from immuneACCESS through TCRdb and include only in-frame sequences with V and J called. Some clones fail to appear in such tables; in the studies checked, an unresolved V gene covers under half of the shortfall, and the cause of the remainder is unknown. That table supplies the V and J calls and clone size; D and trimming were determined from the DNA. The sample includes roughly 16,000 clones, with around 77% observed a single time. The top ten hold approximately 10% of the sample.

As concerns this clone: Its cognate antigen has yet to be identified. Base quality data are lacking; no much larger clone is found one base away.

From its cysteine to its phenylalanine, the CDR3 spans 16 amino acids. Here the CDR3 DNA is all that survives: 48 bases in frame from base 1. CDR1 is given as SGHAT and CDR2 as FQNNGV, both from the germline V gene. V is pruned by 1 base and J by 4 bases, leaving 9 bases of the junction without a gene match. Study-level results and caveats: Pre-pandemic and post-infection samples were not both contributed by any donor, so tracing of the source of pre-existing responses was limited. Since the crossreactivity analysis centred on spike protein, crossreactivity against other viral proteins was not assessed. Significantly weaker SARS-CoV-2-driven expansion was shown by crossreactive clones than by monoreactive clones, consistent with antigenic imprinting. Small numbers of patients and of tested TCRs limited the study. Roughly 64% of donors had memory CD4+ clonotypes that crossrecognized SARS-CoV-2 and at least one common cold coronavirus spike.

Sequenced sample: CD4+ T cells from PBMCs, cultured in vitro. This TCR was recovered from a human donor in good health. The chain uses TRBV11-2 and TRBJ2-7; 8 of the junction bases match TRBD2. In nucleotide form, the sequence is TGTGCCAGCAGCTTAGTTGGGATACTAGCGGAGTACGAGCAGTACTTC. Its amino acids are CASSLVGILAEYEQYF.